Listed here are 17 T cell receptor beta chains from one sample, sequenced in a study of control samples from healthy donors and cancer patients. The assay was immunoSEQ multiplex PCR, and TCRdb's table has in-frame clones only and misses some. The data show 100,000 to 150,000 clones, with 80% to 95% seen just once and approximately 0.57% held by the top ten. Sequencing was carried out using PBMCs. The receptors derive from a man older than 75 with head and neck cancer.

The V and J genes are TRBV10-3 and TRBJ1-1, with D unclear. The CDR3 runs to 14 residues. Deletions cut 5 bases from V and 0 bases from J, with 10 bases between. CDR1 is ENHRY, CDR2 SYGVKD, per germline. CDR3: CAISPSRVNTEAFF. CDR3 DNA: TGTGCCATCAGTCCCTCCCGGGTGAACACTGAAGCTTTCTTT.

V and J are TRBV4-1 and TRBJ2-7; 7 positions match TRBD1. V shed 3 bases and J 6 bases; nucleotides not matched to a gene: 8. The CDR3 consists of 14 residues. Germline V gives CDR1 MGHRA, CDR2 YSYEKL. CDR3 region: CASSQPDRVGEQYF. CDR3 bases: TGCGCCAGCAGCCAGCCTGACAGGGTGGGCGAGCAGTACTTC.

This clone has only one observation. This chain connects TRBV6-5 to TRBJ2-7; D is tentatively TRBD1 or TRBD2 (5 bases each). Per the germline V gene, CDR1 is MNHEY and CDR2 is SVGAGI. The CDR3 has 14 amino acids. Trimming shortened V by 8 bases and J by 0 bases, and 14 bases separated the two germline ends. The CDR3 DNA reads TGTGCCAGCCTACCGGGACGGAGCTCCTACGAGCAGTACTTC. As protein: CASLPGRSSYEQYF.

The genes are TRBV2 and TRBJ2-3; D is uncertain. CDR3 size: 15 residues. With 4 bases removed from V and 0 bases from J, the gap between germline ends came to 11 bases. Germline values: CDR1 SNHLY, CDR2 FYNNEI. CDR3 nucleotides: TGTGCCAGCAGTGGGTTAGCATTCAGCACAGATACGCAGTATTTT. Translated, it gives CASSGLAFSTDTQYF.

The chain has TRBV5-8 and TRBJ2-3; 7 positions agree with TRBD2. CDR3 size: 17 residues. V lost 1 base to trimming and J lost 2 bases; unmatched junction nucleotides: 10. The germline V gene has CDR1 SGHTS and CDR2 YDEGEE. This CDR3 reads CASSLSPSGYITDTQYF. The CDR3 bases are TGTGCCAGCAGCTTGTCTCCTAGCGGTTATATCACAGATACGCAGTATTTT.

CDR3 bases: TGTGCCAGCAGTCGGACAGGGAGTGGCTACACCTTC. Its translation: CASSRTGSGYTF. V is TRBV12-3 or TRBV12-4 and J is TRBJ1-2; 8 positions match TRBD1. V lost 5 bases, J lost 7 bases, and 3 bases stayed unmatched. The CDR3 contains 12 residues.

The chain employs TRBV19 and TRBJ1-5; D is ambiguous. This CDR3 is 13 amino acids long. V shed 3 bases and J shed 7 bases, with 10 bases lying between them. Per germline, CDR1 LNHDA and CDR2 SQIVND (reference sequence). CDR3 nucleotides: TGTGCCAGTAGTATGGGCGGGGTCCAGCCCCAGCATTTT. Protein sequence: CASSMGGVQPQHF.

This chain connects TRBV24-1 to TRBJ1-2, with TRBD1 matching 7 bases. The CDR3 sequence is 14 residues long. V shed 4 bases, J shed 5 bases, and the junction held 6 bases outside the gene matches. The germline gives CDR1 KGHDR, CDR2 SFDVKD. CDR3 bases: TGTGCCACCAGTGACCCTTCCAGGGGGTATGGCTACACCTTC. Its protein is CATSDPSRGYGYTF.

This clone was picked up a small number of times. V is TRBV6-2 or TRBV6-3 and J is TRBJ1-5, with no clear D. The CDR3 spans 12 residues. V was trimmed by 4 bases and J by 9 bases, leaving 10 bases between them. CDR1 and CDR2 (germline): MNHEY, SVGEGT. The CDR3 DNA sequence: TGTGCCAGCAGTTCCCCCTGGCGGCCCCAGCATTTT. Protein sequence: CASSSPWRPQHF.

The chain combines TRBV5-1 with TRBJ2-5; 8 nucleotides agree with TRBD2. The V and J ends lost 2 bases and 5 bases, in that order; junction bases with no gene match: 8. Germline CDR1 is SGHRS and CDR2 is YFSETQ. This CDR3 has 15 residues. Written as DNA, the CDR3 is TGCGCCAGCAGCTTTGGCGGGGGGCCGTCTGAGACCCAGTACTTC. Residues: CASSFGGGPSETQYF.

The CDR3 DNA sequence: TGTGCCAGTAGTCTGGGGGGGCAAGAGACCCAGTACTTC. This sequence encodes CASSLGGQETQYF. V is TRBV19 and J is TRBJ2-5; TRBD2 matches 7 bases. CDR1 and CDR2 (germline): LNHDA, SQIVND (reference sequence). V was pared by 5 bases and J by 2 bases, with 2 bases of the junction left unmatched. The CDR3 sequence is 13 residues long.

V and J are TRBV5-4 and TRBJ2-5; TRBD2 matches 9 bases. The CDR3 is made up of 17 amino acids. With 2 bases clipped from V and 0 bases from J, the junction kept 8 bases outside the gene matches. Germline V CDR1 and CDR2: SGHNT, YYREEE (reference sequence). DNA of the CDR3: TGTGCCAGCAGCTTAGACCGTAGCGGGAGCCACCAAGAGACCCAGTACTTC. It yields the protein CASSLDRSGSHQETQYF.

J is TRBJ1-6 and V is TRBV7-8; TRBD1 agrees at 7 bases. V lost 1 base and J lost 10; bases outside the gene matches: 4. The CDR3 has 14 residues. Looked up from germline, CDR1 is SGHVS and CDR2 is FQNEAQ. CDR3 bases: TGTGCCAGCAGCTTAGAGGGGGCGGGGTCACCCCTCCACTTT. Amino acids: CASSLEGAGSPLHF.

The chain is built from TRBV6-2 or TRBV6-3 and TRBJ1-2; D is ambiguous. Trimming left V 5 bases short and J 8 bases short, with 18 bases between. CDR3 length: 14 residues. From germline, CDR1 is MNHEY and CDR2 SVGEGT. The CDR3 loop is CASSRSGPTGGYTF. CDR3 nucleotides: TGTGCCAGCAGTCGATCCGGGCCCACCGGGGGCTACACCTTC.

The chain is built from TRBV11-2 and TRBJ2-3; TRBD1 is a possible D gene (6 bases). Germline V gene sequence: CDR1 SGHAT, CDR2 FQNNGV. V shed 5 bases and J shed 10 bases, with 13 bases lying between them. This CDR3 has 12 residues. CDR3 in DNA: TGTGCCAGCAGCCCCTACAGGGATGCGCAGTATTTT. Translating gives CASSPYRDAQYF.

The V and J genes are TRBV4-1 and TRBJ1-1, with D possibly matching TRBD1 (6 bases). CDR1 MGHRA and CDR2 YSYEKL come from the germline V gene. The CDR3 consists of 13 residues. V was clipped by 2 bases and J by 5 bases, with 9 bases between them. The CDR3 here is CASSQLTGTEAFF. CDR3 bases: TGCGCCAGCAGCCAATTAACAGGGACTGAAGCTTTCTTT.

The chain couples TRBV5-1 to TRBJ1-1, with a possible D match to TRBD1 (5 bases). Trimming shortened V by 0 bases and J by 6 bases, and 9 bases separated the two germline ends. The CDR3 covers 13 residues. Germline V gene data show CDR1 as SGHRS and CDR2 as YFSETQ. CDR3 DNA: TGCGCCAGCAGCTTGGCCCAGGGTGCTGAAGCTTTCTTT. Amino acid sequence: CASSLAQGAEAFF.